Each of the 25 T cell receptor beta chains below was sequenced from the same sample in a study of Graves' ophthalmopathy and Graves' hyperthyroidism. The study amplified TCR beta CDR3 regions using RNA transcripts. Investigators did first-round RT-PCR with HTBI primers, then second-round multiplex PCR. TCRdb reanalysed the multiplex PCR reads using MiXCR and keeps one entry per CDR3 protein. Among about 480,000 distinct CDR3 sequences listed, around 14% were seen once. The sequenced sample consisted of blood. Receptors originate from a woman in her thirties with Graves' ophthalmopathy.

This clonotype was seen repeatedly, ten times or more. The chain recombines TRBV20-1 with TRBJ2-7; D may be TRBD2 (7 bases). V was shortened by 3 bases and J by 0 bases, with 12 bases between the two germline ends. This CDR3 region has 14 residues. Germline V CDR1 and CDR2: DFQATT, SNEGSKA (reference sequence). The CDR3 is CSAREGGRSYEQYF. CDR3 nucleotides: TGCAGTGCTAGGGAGGGGGGGCGCTCCTACGAGCAGTACTTC.

Many counts were recorded for this clonotype. This chain joins TRBV7-8 and TRBJ2-5; TRBD2 aligns across 10 bases. V was clipped by 4 bases and J by 5 bases; unmatched bases: 7. Germline V gives CDR1 SGHVS, CDR2 FQNEAQ. This CDR3 contains 15 residues. The CDR3 DNA sequence: TGTGCCAGCAGCTGGAGCGGGGGGGCCGTGGAGACCCAGTACTTC. The encoded protein is CASSWSGGAVETQYF.

This clonotype was counted only a few times. V usage is TRBV12-3 or TRBV12-4 and J usage is TRBJ1-3; D is ambiguous. The V and J ends lost 3 bases and 0 bases respectively, with 6 bases between them. This CDR3 region has 14 residues. The CDR3 loop is CASSFVDSGNTIYF. The CDR3 bases are TGTGCCAGCAGTTTTGTTGACTCTGGAAACACCATATATTTT.

The rearrangement links TRBV10-3 to TRBJ1-3; 7 bases line up with TRBD1. CDR1 and CDR2 (germline): ENHRY, SYGVKD. The CDR3 length is 15 residues. Trimming at V came to 4 bases and at J to 3 bases, leaving 6 bases not matched to a gene. The CDR3 protein is CAISGTRGSGNTIYF. The CDR3 DNA follows: TGTGCCATCAGTGGAACCAGGGGGAGTGGAAACACCATATATTTT.

J is TRBJ1-1 and V is TRBV6-1; D is uncertain. The CDR3 sequence is 14 residues long. The germline V gene has CDR1 MNHNS and CDR2 SASEGT. Trimming cost V 6 bases and J 1 base, with 12 bases left between them. The CDR3 spells CASRQTTANTEAFF. In DNA form, the CDR3 reads TGTGCCAGCAGGCAGACAACCGCGAACACTGAAGCTTTCTTT.

The table lists this clonotype with many counts. V and J are TRBV6-2 or TRBV6-3 and TRBJ2-2; D unresolved. The CDR3 is 13 residues long. Germline CDR1 is MNHEY and CDR2 is SVGEGT. V was cut by 6 bases and J by 6 bases, with 11 bases left in between. DNA of the CDR3: TGTGCCAGCAGCCCCCTAGGGTCCGGGGAGCTGTTTTTT. Protein product: CASSPLGSGELFF.

The CDR3 here is CASSFGQGLGYTF. The CDR3 DNA follows: TGTGCCAGCAGTTTCGGACAGGGGCTTGGCTACACCTTC. The chain links TRBV12-3 or TRBV12-4 to TRBJ1-2, with 9 bases identical to TRBD1. J gave up 7 bases and V 3 bases, and 3 bases lay outside the gene matches. The CDR3 totals 13 residues.

This clonotype was seen many times. The gene calls are TRBV6-1 and TRBJ2-5, with D hard to call. Germline CDR1 reads MNHNS; CDR2 reads SASEGT. The CDR3 contains 14 residues. Trimming stripped 2 bases from V and 5 bases from J, with 12 bases between. The CDR3 coding sequence is TGTGCCAGCAGTGAAAGTCTTCACCGGGAGACCCAGTACTTC. Translation gives CASSESLHRETQYF.

This clonotype was counted many times. The chain employs TRBV19 and TRBJ1-5; 7 bases are shared with TRBD1. In germline, CDR1 is LNHDA, CDR2 SQIVND (reference sequence). Unmatched junction bases numbered 5, after V lost 1 base and J lost 5 bases. This CDR3 has 15 residues. The CDR3 nucleotides are TGTGCCAGTAGTATAGCACAGGGGCAGGATCAGCCCCAGCATTTT. Translation gives CASSIAQGQDQPQHF. Filled out from reference TRBV19 and TRBJ1-5, the complete variable domain reads DGGITQSPKYLFRKEGQNVTLSCEQNLNHDAMYWYRQDPGQGLRLIYYSQIVNDFQKGDIAEGYSVSREKKESFPLTVTSAQKNPTAFYLCASSIAQGQDQPQHFGDGTRLSIL.

This clonotype has a handful of counts. The chain carries TRBV6-1 and TRBJ1-1; D unclear. This CDR3 has 14 amino acids. V lost 3 bases and J 0 bases, leaving 8 bases between the germline ends. The V gene's germline CDR1 is MNHNS and CDR2 SASEGT. CDR3 in DNA: TGTGCCAGCAGTGAGGGGTTAATGAACACTGAAGCTTTCTTT. Translating gives CASSEGLMNTEAFF.

This clonotype was recorded many times. The V and J genes are TRBV11-2 and TRBJ1-2; D gene ambiguous. The germline V gene encodes CDR1 SGHAT and CDR2 FQNNGV. The CDR3 length is 16 residues. The germline V and J ends were trimmed by 0 bases and 0 bases, with 11 bases remaining between them. The chain's CDR3 is CASSLEPGRPNYGYTF. The CDR3 DNA sequence: TGTGCCAGCAGCTTAGAGCCAGGACGACCTAACTATGGCTACACCTTC.

This clonotype has at least ten counts. The chain couples TRBV19 to TRBJ1-5; D ambiguous. Per the germline V gene, CDR1 is LNHDA and CDR2 is SQIVND (reference sequence). This CDR3 contains 14 residues. The V and J ends lost 7 bases and 4 bases respectively, with 14 bases between them. The CDR3 is CASNTRTGNQPQHF. As DNA, the CDR3 is TGTGCCAGTAATACCCGGACGGGGAATCAGCCCCAGCATTTT. Full variable domain (outside the CDR3, taken from reference TRBV19 and TRBJ1-5): DGGITQSPKYLFRKEGQNVTLSCEQNLNHDAMYWYRQDPGQGLRLIYYSQIVNDFQKGDIAEGYSVSREKKESFPLTVTSAQKNPTAFYLCASNTRTGNQPQHFGDGTRLSIL.

The chain employs TRBV11-2 and TRBJ1-1; no clear D. Germline values: CDR1 SGHAT, CDR2 FQNNGV. V was trimmed by 5 bases and J by 3 bases, leaving 16 bases between them. This CDR3 comprises 15 residues. CDR3 sequence: CASSRRVRRHTEAFF. The DNA for the CDR3 is TGTGCCAGCAGCCGGCGGGTTCGTCGTCACACTGAAGCTTTCTTT.

At least ten counts were recorded for this clonotype. The rearrangement uses TRBV6-2 or TRBV6-3 and TRBJ1-1, with D uncertain. This CDR3 is built from 13 residues. Germline V gene sequence: CDR1 MNHEY, CDR2 SVGEGT. V was trimmed by 6 bases and J by 5 bases, leaving 13 bases between them. CDR3 sequence (DNA): TGTGCCAGCAGCTTTATCGAGCGAACTGAAGCTTTCTTT. Protein sequence: CASSFIERTEAFF.

The chain couples TRBV14 to TRBJ1-5; a weak D match, TRBD1 (5 bases). Germline CDR1 reads SGHDN; CDR2 reads FVKESK. There are 17 residues in the CDR3. The V end lost 9 bases, the J end lost 2 bases, and 23 bases lay between the germline ends. The CDR3 sequence is CARDRTEADRGNQPQHF. CDR3 nucleotides: TGTGCCAGGGACCGGACGGAGGCTGACAGAGGCAATCAGCCCCAGCATTTT.

Details on this clonotype: A much larger clone differs from this one at a single base, so this may be a read error. The gene calls are TRBV29-1 and TRBJ1-2; D is possibly TRBD1 (5 bases). The CDR3 has 12 amino acids. V lost 5 bases, J lost 2 bases, and 9 bases lay in between. Germline V gene lookup returns CDR1 SQVTM and CDR2 ANQGSEA. CDR3 region: CSVSRVNYGYTF. CDR3 DNA sequence: TGCAGCGTTAGCAGGGTCAACTATGGCTACACCTTC.

Written as DNA, the CDR3 is TGTGCCTGGAGTCAAGGACTTCAAGAGACCCAGTACTTC. Translation gives CAWSQGLQETQYF. The chain recombines TRBV30 with TRBJ2-5; tentatively, D is TRBD2 (5 bases). The V end lost 2 bases, the J end lost 2 bases, and 9 bases lay between the germline ends. CDR1 GTSNPN and CDR2 SVGIG come from the germline V gene (reference sequence). The CDR3 loop spans 13 amino acids.

This clonotype has at least ten counts. The chain is built from TRBV6-1 and TRBJ2-7, with a tentative D call TRBD2 (6 bases). The CDR3 sequence is 13 residues long. Trimming left V 8 bases short and J 5 bases short, with 16 bases between. CDR1 is MNHNS, CDR2 SASEGT, per germline. The DNA of the CDR3 is TGTGCCAGCGGGACCGGGACTCTCGACGAGCAGTACTTC. Amino acid sequence: CASGTGTLDEQYF.

V usage is TRBV18 and J usage is TRBJ2-5, with D perhaps TRBD2 (5 bases). Germline CDR1 KGHSH, CDR2 LQKENI. V shed 5 bases and J shed 1 base, with 8 bases lying between them. The length of the CDR3 is 13 residues. The CDR3: CASSSGFQETQYF. As DNA, the CDR3 is TGTGCCAGCTCATCGGGGTTCCAAGAGACCCAGTACTTC.

This clonotype was recorded many times. This chain uses TRBV12-3 or TRBV12-4 with TRBJ1-1; D is unclear. Deletions cut 5 bases from V and 3 bases from J, with 10 bases between. The CDR3 has 13 residues. The CDR3 bases are TGTGCCAGCAGTCGCGATATTTACACTGAAGCTTTCTTT. This gives the protein CASSRDIYTEAFF.

This clonotype has at least ten counts. The chain recombines TRBV5-1 with TRBJ2-7; 10 bases match TRBD1. Trimming cost V 4 bases and J 3 bases; bases outside gene matches: 4. The CDR3 has 14 amino acids. The germline CDR1 and CDR2 sequences are SGHRS and YFSETQ. The CDR3 is CASSTGQGDYEQYF. In DNA form, the CDR3 reads TGCGCCAGCAGCACCGGACAGGGGGACTACGAGCAGTACTTC.

V usage is TRBV30 and J usage is TRBJ1-2; D not resolved. Germline V gene data show CDR1 as GTSNPN and CDR2 as SVGIG (reference sequence). This CDR3 has 12 amino acids. V lost 3 bases to trimming and J lost 5 bases, with 10 bases between them. The CDR3 nucleotides read TGTGCCTGGAGGGTGGACGGATATGGCTACACCTTC. As protein: CAWRVDGYGYTF.

This clonotype was picked up many times. The chain links TRBV6-5 to TRBJ2-5; TRBD2 aligns across 11 bases. This CDR3 is 16 amino acids long. Germline values: CDR1 MNHEY, CDR2 SVGAGI. Trimming at V came to 0 bases and at J to 3 bases, leaving 3 bases not matched to a gene. CDR3 sequence reads: CASSYSPTSGEETQYF. The CDR3 DNA sequence: TGTGCCAGCAGTTACTCCCCGACTAGCGGGGAAGAGACCCAGTACTTC.

The CDR3 DNA sequence: TGTGCCAGCAGCCCATCGGGGGTCTCCAGCTACACTGAAGCTTTCTTT. Its translation: CASSPSGVSSYTEAFF. The J gene is TRBJ1-1, the V gene TRBV12-3 or TRBV12-4, with a weak D call TRBD1 (5 bases). The length of the CDR3 is 16 residues. V was pared by 6 bases and J by 3 bases, with 20 bases between.

This clonotype was detected many times. The J gene is TRBJ1-1, the V gene TRBV6-1; possible D gene TRBD1, 6 bases. In germline, CDR1 is MNHNS, CDR2 SASEGT. This CDR3 comprises 15 residues. The V and J ends lost 1 base and 6 bases respectively, with 15 bases between them. In DNA form, the CDR3 reads TGTGCCAGCAGTGAAGGGCAGCGGGGGCTATCTGAAGCTTTCTTT. Encoded protein: CASSEGQRGLSEAFF.